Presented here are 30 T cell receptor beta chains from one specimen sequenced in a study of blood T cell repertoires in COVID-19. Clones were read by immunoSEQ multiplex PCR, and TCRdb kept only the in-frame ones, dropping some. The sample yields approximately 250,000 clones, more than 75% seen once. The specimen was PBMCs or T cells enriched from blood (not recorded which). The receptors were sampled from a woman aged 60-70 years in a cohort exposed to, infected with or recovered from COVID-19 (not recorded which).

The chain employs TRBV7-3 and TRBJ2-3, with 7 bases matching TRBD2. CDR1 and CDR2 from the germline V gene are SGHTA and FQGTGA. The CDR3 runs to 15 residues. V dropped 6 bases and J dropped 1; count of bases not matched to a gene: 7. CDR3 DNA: TGTGCCAGCAGATTCGTCGCGGGAGGCACAGATACGCAGTATTTT. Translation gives CASRFVAGGTDTQYF.

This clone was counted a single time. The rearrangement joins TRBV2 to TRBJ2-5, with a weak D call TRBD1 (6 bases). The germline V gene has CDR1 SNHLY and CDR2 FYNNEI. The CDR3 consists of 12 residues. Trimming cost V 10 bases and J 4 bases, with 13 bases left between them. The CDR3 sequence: CATGQKPETQYF. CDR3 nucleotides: TGTGCCACCGGACAGAAGCCAGAGACCCAGTACTTC.

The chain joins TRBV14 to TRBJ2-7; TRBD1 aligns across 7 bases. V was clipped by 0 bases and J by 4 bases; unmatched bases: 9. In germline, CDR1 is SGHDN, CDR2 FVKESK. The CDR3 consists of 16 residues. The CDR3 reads CASSQEPTGLGYEQYF. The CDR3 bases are TGTGCCAGCAGCCAAGAACCGACAGGGTTGGGGTACGAGCAGTACTTC.

CDR3 sequence reads: CASSEANTEAFF. In DNA form, the CDR3 reads TGCGCCAGCAGTGAAGCGAACACTGAAGCTTTCTTT. V usage is TRBV10-1 and J usage is TRBJ1-1; D not certain. Trimming took off 3 bases at V and 1 base at J, with 3 bases between the two ends. Germline V gives CDR1 WNHNN, CDR2 SYGVQD (reference sequence). The CDR3 totals 12 residues.

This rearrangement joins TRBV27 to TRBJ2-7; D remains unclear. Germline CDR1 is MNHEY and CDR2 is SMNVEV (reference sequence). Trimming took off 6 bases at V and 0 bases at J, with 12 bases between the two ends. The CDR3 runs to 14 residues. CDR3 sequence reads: CASRRSESSYEQYF. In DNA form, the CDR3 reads TGTGCCAGCAGAAGGAGCGAGAGCTCCTACGAGCAGTACTTC.

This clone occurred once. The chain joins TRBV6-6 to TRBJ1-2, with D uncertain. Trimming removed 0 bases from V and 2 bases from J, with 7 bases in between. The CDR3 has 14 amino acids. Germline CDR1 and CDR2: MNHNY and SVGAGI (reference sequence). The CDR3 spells CASSYSEGNYGYTF. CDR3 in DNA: TGTGCCAGCAGTTACTCGGAGGGAAACTATGGCTACACCTTC.

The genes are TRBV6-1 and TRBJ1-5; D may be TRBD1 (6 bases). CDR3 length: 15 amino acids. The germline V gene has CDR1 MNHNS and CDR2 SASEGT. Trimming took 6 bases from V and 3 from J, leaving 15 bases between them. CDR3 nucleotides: TGTGCCAGCAGAGACCAGGACAGATCCAATCAGCCCCAGCATTTT. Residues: CASRDQDRSNQPQHF.

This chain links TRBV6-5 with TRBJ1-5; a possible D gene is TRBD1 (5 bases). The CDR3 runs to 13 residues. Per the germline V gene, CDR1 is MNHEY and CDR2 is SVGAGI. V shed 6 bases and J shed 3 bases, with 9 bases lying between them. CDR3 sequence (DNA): TGTGCCAGCAGAGGGGCCCTCAATCAGCCCCAGCATTTT. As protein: CASRGALNQPQHF.

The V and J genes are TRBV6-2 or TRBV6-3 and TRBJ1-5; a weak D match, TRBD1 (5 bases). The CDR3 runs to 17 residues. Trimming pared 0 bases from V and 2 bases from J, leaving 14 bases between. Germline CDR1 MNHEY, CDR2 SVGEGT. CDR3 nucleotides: TGTGCCAGCAGTTACTCGACCAGGGAAGGAGGCAATCAGCCCCAGCATTTT. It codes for CASSYSTREGGNQPQHF.

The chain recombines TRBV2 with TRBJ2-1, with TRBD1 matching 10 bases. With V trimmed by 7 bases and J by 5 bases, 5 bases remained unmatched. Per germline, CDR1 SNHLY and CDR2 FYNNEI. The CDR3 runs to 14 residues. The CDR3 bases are TGTGCCAGCAAGGGACAGGGGATCAACAATGAGCAGTTCTTC. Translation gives CASKGQGINNEQFF.

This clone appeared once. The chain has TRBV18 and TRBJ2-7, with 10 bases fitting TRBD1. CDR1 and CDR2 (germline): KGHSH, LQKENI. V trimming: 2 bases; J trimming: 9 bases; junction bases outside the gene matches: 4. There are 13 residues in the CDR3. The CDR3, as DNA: TGTGCCAGCTCACCAGGGACAGGGGCATTGCAGTACTTC. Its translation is CASSPGTGALQYF. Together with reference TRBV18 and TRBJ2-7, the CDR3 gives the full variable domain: NAGVMQNPRHLVRRRGQEARLRCSPMKGHSHVYWYRQLPEEGLKFMVYLQKENIIDESGMPKERFSAEFPKEGPSILRIQQVVRGDSAAYFCASSPGTGALQYFGPGTRLTVT.

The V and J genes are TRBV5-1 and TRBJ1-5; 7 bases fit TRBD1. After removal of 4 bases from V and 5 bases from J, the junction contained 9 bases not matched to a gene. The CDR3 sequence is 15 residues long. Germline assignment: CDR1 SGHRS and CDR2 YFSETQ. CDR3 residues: CASSVGQVIDQPQHF. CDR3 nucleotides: TGCGCCAGCAGCGTCGGACAGGTTATTGATCAGCCCCAGCATTTT.

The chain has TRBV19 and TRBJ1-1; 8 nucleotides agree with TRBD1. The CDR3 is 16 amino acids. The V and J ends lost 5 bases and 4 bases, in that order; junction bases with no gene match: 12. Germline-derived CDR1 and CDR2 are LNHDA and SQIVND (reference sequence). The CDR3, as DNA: TGTGCCAGTAGTTTTTCCGGGACAGGCAAAACCACTGAAGCTTTCTTT. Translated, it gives CASSFSGTGKTTEAFF.

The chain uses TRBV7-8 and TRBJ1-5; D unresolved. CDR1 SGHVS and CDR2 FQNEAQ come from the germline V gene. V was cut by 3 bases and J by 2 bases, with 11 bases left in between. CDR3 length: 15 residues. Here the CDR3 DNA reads TGTGCCAGCAGCTTGAGGGAGAGGGGCAATCAGCCCCAGCATTTT. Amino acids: CASSLRERGNQPQHF.

CDR3 bases: TGTGCCAGCAGTGAGGCGGGACGGGAGACCCAGTACTTC. Residues: CASSEAGRETQYF. This rearrangement joins TRBV2 to TRBJ2-5; a possible D gene is TRBD2 (6 bases). This CDR3 comprises 13 residues. Trimming removed 3 bases at V and 5 bases at J, with 10 bases between. Germline lookup yields CDR1 SNHLY and CDR2 FYNNEI.

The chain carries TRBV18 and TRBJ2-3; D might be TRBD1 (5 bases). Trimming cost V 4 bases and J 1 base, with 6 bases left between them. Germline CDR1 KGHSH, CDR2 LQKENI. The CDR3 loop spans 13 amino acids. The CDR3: CASSLRGTDTQYF. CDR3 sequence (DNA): TGTGCCAGCTCACTCAGGGGCACAGATACGCAGTATTTT.

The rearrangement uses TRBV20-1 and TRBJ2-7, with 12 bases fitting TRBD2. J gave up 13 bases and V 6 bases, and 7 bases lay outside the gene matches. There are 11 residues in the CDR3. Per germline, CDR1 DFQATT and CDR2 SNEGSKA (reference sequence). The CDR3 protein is CSAVGLAGLYF. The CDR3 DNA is TGCAGTGCCGTTGGACTAGCGGGACTTTACTTC.

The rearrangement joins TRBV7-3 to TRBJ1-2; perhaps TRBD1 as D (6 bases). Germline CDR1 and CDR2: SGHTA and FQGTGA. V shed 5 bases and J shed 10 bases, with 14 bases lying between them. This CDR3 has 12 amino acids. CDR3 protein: CASSSQDRNYTF. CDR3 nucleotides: TGTGCCAGCAGCAGCCAGGACAGAAACTACACCTTC. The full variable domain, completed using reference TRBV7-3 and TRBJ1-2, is GAGVSQTPSNKVTEKGKYVELRCDPISGHTALYWYRQSLGQGPEFLIYFQGTGAADDSGLPNDRFFAVRPEGSVSTLKIQRTERGDSAVYLCASSSQDRNYTFGSGTRLTVV.

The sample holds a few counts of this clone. The CDR3 region has the DNA TGTGCCAGCAGCTTTCGGGGATCGGAAGGCCAGCATTTT. Protein sequence: CASSFRGSEGQHF. This chain connects TRBV7-9 to TRBJ1-5, with D hard to call. Germline CDR1 SEHNR, CDR2 FQNEAQ (reference sequence). Trimming shortened V by 3 bases and J by 12 bases, and 15 bases separated the two germline ends. This CDR3 has 13 residues.

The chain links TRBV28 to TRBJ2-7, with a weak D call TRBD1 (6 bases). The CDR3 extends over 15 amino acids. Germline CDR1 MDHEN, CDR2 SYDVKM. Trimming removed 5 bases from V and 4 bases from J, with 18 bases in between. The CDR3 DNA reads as TGTGCCAGCAGTCCCGGGACACCCGTGGGTTACGAGCAGTACTTC. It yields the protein CASSPGTPVGYEQYF.

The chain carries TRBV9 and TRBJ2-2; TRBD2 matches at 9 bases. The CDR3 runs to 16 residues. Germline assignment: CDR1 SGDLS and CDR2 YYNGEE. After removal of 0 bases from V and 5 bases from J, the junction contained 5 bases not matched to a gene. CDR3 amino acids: CASSVEGGRVTGELFF. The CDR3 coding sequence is TGTGCCAGCAGCGTAGAGGGCGGGAGGGTTACCGGGGAGCTGTTTTTT.

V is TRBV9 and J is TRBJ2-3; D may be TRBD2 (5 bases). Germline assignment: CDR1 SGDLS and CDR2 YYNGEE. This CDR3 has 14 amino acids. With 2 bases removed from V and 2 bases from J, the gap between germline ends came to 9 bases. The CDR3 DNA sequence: TGTGCCAGCAGCGTGAGGGCGTTCACAGATACGCAGTATTTT. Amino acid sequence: CASSVRAFTDTQYF.

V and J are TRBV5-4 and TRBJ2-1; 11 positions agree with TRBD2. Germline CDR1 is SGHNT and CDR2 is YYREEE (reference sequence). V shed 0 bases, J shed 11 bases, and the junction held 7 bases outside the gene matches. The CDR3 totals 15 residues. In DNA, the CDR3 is TGTGCCAGCAGCTTGGGAATAGCGGGAGGGGATAAGCAGTTCTTC. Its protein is CASSLGIAGGDKQFF.

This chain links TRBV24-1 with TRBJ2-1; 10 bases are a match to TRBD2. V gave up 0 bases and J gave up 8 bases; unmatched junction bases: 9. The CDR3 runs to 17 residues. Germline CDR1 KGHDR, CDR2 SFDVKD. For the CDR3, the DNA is TGTGCCACCAGTGATTTGCACGGGGGGACTAGCGCAGATGAGCAGTTCTTC. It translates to CATSDLHGGTSADEQFF.

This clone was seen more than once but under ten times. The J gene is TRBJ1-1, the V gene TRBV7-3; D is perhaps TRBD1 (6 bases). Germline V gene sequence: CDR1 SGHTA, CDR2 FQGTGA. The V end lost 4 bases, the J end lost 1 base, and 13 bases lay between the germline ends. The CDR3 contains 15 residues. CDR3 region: CASSSQGTPNTEAFF. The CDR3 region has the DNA TGTGCCAGCAGCTCACAGGGTACCCCGAACACTGAAGCTTTCTTT.

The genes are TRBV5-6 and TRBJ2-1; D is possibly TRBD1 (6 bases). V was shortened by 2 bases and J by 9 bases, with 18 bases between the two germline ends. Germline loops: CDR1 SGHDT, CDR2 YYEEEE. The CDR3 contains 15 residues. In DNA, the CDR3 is TGTGCCAGCAGCTTATTACAGGGACCGCCGACTGAGCAGTTCTTC. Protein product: CASSLLQGPPTEQFF.

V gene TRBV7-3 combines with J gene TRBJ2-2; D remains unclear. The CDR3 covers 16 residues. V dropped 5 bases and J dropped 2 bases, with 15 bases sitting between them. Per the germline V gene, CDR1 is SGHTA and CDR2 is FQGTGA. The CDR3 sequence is CASSPRHRANTGELFF. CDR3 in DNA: TGTGCCAGCAGCCCAAGACATAGAGCAAACACCGGGGAGCTGTTTTTT.

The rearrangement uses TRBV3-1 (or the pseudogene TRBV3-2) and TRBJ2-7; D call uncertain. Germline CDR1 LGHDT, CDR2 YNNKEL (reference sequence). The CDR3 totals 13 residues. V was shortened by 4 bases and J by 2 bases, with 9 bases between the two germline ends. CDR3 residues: CASSPPGTYEQYF. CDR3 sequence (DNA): TGTGCCAGCAGCCCGCCCGGTACCTACGAGCAGTACTTC.

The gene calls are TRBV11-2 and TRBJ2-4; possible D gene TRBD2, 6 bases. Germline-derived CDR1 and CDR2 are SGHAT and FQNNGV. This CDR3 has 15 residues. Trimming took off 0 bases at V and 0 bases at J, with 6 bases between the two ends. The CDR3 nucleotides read TGTGCCAGCAGCTTAGAGGGACTAGCCAAAAACATTCAGTACTTC. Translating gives CASSLEGLAKNIQYF. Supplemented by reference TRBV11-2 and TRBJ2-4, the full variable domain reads EAGVAQSPRYKIIEKRQSVAFWCNPISGHATLYWYQQILGQGPKLLIQFQNNGVVDDSQLPKDRFSAERLKGVDSTLKIQPAKLEDSAVYLCASSLEGLAKNIQYFGAGTRLSVL.

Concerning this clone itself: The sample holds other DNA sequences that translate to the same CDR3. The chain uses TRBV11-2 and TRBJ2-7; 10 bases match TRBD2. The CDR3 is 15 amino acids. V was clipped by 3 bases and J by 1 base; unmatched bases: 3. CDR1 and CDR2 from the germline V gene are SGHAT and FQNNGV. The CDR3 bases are TGTGCCAGCAGCTTGACTAGCGGGTCTTCCTACGAGCAGTACTTC. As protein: CASSLTSGSSYEQYF. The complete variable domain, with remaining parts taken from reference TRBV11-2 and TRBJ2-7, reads EAGVAQSPRYKIIEKRQSVAFWCNPISGHATLYWYQQILGQGPKLLIQFQNNGVVDDSQLPKDRFSAERLKGVDSTLKIQPAKLEDSAVYLCASSLTSGSSYEQYFGPGTRLTVT.